Shown below are 8 T cell receptor beta chains from a single sample sequenced in a study of blood T cell repertoires in COVID-19. The repertoire was sequenced with immunoSEQ multiplex PCR; TCRdb's copy has only in-frame clones and lacks some. The sample includes tens of thousands of clones, roughly 90% of them seen just once. The sample was peripheral blood. These receptors all stem from a human donor in a cohort sampled during active COVID-19.

The chain uses TRBV7-8 and TRBJ1-6, with D possibly being TRBD1 (5 bases). Looked up from germline, CDR1 is SGHVS and CDR2 is FQNEAQ. The CDR3 spans 16 residues. V shed 5 bases and J shed 5 bases, with 16 bases lying between them. CDR3 nucleotide sequence: TGTGCCAGCAGCCAACTGAGCGGGGGGGATAATTCACCCCTCCACTTT. This sequence encodes CASSQLSGGDNSPLHF.

The chain joins TRBV24-1 to TRBJ2-7; 7 bases are shared with TRBD2. Unmatched junction bases numbered 4, after V lost 4 bases and J lost 5 bases. CDR1 is KGHDR, CDR2 SFDVKD, per germline. This CDR3 comprises 13 residues. In nucleotides, the CDR3 is TGTGCCACCAGTGAAGGACTAGGAAACGAGCAGTACTTC. It translates to CATSEGLGNEQYF.

This chain joins TRBV12-3 or TRBV12-4 and TRBJ2-2, with D maybe TRBD2 (5 bases). Trimming cost V 10 bases and J 6 bases, with 15 bases left between them. The CDR3 is 13 residues long. The CDR3 DNA follows: TGTGCCACCGATCATGAGGGCGCCGGGGAGCTGTTTTTT. Translated: CATDHEGAGELFF.

Only one count was recorded for this clone. The chain carries TRBV25-1 and TRBJ2-2; D is possibly TRBD2 (5 bases). CDR1 and CDR2 from the germline V gene are MGHDK and SYGVNS. Trimming pared 3 bases from V and 3 bases from J, leaving 11 bases between. The CDR3 has 15 amino acids. The CDR3 DNA reads as TGTGCCAGCAGTGAGGGCGGGTGGGACACCGGGGAGCTGTTTTTT. This codes for CASSEGGWDTGELFF.

The chain links TRBV4-3 to TRBJ2-1, with D maybe TRBD2 (5 bases). Trimming left V 4 bases short and J 8 bases short, with 18 bases between. This CDR3 has 15 amino acids. Germline values: CDR1 LGHNA, CDR2 YSLEER. The CDR3 nucleotides read TGCGCCAGCAGCCCTGAGATAGGATGGAGGCATGAGCAGTTCTTC. Translation: CASSPEIGWRHEQFF.

The V and J genes are TRBV4-3 and TRBJ2-6; TRBD2 matches 7 bases. Losses at the gene ends were 1 base for V and 3 bases for J; bases not matched to a gene: 3. The germline CDR1 and CDR2 sequences are LGHNA and YSLEER. This CDR3 is built from 16 residues. The CDR3 bases are TGCGCCAGCAGCCAAGCGGCGGGGGTTGGGGCCAACGTCCTGACTTTC. Its translation is CASSQAAGVGANVLTF.

The J gene is TRBJ2-7, the V gene TRBV28, with D unresolved. The V end was cut by 3 bases, the J end by 5 bases, with 11 bases between. The CDR3 is 13 amino acids. Germline assignment: CDR1 MDHEN and CDR2 SYDVKM. This CDR3 is CASSLGRDHEQYF. The CDR3 DNA follows: TGTGCCAGCAGTTTGGGCCGTGACCACGAGCAGTACTTC. Full variable domain (outside the CDR3, taken from reference TRBV28 and TRBJ2-7): DVKVTQSSRYLVKRTGEKVFLECVQDMDHENMFWYRQDPGLGLRLIYFSYDVKMKEKGDIPEGYSVSREKKERFSLILESASTNQTSMYLCASSLGRDHEQYFGPGTRLTVT.

J is TRBJ1-3 and V is TRBV28, with D possibly matching TRBD1 (5 bases). V was cut by 3 bases and J by 3 bases, with 9 bases left in between. From germline, CDR1 is MDHEN and CDR2 SYDVKM. CDR3 size: 14 residues. CDR3: CASSFGGGGNTIYF. The CDR3 DNA is TGTGCCAGCAGTTTTGGGGGAGGTGGAAACACCATATATTTT.